This T cell receptor beta chain was recorded in a study of shared clonotypes between healthy human individuals. Study in general: Researchers drew samples from two women and a few men aged 18 to 49. Plates per donor: three CD4 naive, three CD4 memory, two CD8 naive, one CD8 memory.

For sorted subsets, about 200 ng DNA per replicate equaled around 30,000 T cell genomes. Sequenced by immunoSEQ multiplex PCR; TCRdb stores in-frame clones only, minus some. The table shows roughly 1,600,000 clones, with 97% to 99% occurring only once. CDR1 and CDR2 from the germline V gene are SGHRS and YFSETQ. V lost 4 bases to trimming and J lost 0 bases, with 11 bases between them. The CDR3 has 15 amino acids. The receptor's source is a man aged 30 to 39 in good health. Sequences were obtained from naive CD4+ T cells sorted from blood. Subset specified: CD45RA+ positively selected. The chain couples TRBV5-1 to TRBJ1-3, with D tentatively TRBD1 (5 bases). The CDR3 protein is CASSPGGHSGNTIYF. DNA for the CDR3: TGCGCCAGCAGCCCCGGCGGACACTCTGGAAACACCATATATTTT.